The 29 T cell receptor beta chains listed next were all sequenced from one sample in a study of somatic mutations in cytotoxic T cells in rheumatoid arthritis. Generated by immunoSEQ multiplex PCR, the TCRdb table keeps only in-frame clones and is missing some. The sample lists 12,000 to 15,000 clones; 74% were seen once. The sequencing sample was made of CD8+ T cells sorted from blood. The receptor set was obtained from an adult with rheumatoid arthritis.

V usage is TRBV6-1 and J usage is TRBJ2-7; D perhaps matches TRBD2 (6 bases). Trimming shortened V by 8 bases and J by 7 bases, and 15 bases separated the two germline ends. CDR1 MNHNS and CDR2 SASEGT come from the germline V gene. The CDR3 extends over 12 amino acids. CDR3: CASSAQAGEQYF. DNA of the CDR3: TGTGCCAGCTCTGCCCAGGCGGGGGAGCAGTACTTC.

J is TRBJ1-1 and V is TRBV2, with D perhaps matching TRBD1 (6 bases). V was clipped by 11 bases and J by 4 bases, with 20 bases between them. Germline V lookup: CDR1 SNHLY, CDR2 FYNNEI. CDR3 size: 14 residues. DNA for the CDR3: TGTGCCGGAGCCGGGAGGGGGTGGCCCACTGAAGCTTTCTTT. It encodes CAGAGRGWPTEAFF.

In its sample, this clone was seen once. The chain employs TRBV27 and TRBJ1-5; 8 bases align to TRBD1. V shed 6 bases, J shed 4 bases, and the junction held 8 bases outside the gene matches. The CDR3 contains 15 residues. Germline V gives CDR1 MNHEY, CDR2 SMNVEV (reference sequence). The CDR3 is CASSQTGAENQPQHF. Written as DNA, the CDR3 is TGTGCCAGCAGCCAGACAGGGGCGGAAAATCAGCCCCAGCATTTT.

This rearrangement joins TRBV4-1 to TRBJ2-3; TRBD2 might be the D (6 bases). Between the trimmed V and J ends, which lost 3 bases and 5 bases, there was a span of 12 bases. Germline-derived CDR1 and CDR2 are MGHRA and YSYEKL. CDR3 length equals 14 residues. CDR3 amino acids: CASSHMVGGDTQYF. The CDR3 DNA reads TGCGCCAGCAGCCACATGGTCGGGGGAGATACGCAGTATTTT.

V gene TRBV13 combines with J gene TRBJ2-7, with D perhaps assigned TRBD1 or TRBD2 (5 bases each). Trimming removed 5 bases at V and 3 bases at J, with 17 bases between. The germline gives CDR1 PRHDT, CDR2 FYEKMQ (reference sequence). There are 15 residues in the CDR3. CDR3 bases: TGTGCCAGCAGCGCCACCGGGGCGAAATACTACGAGCAGTACTTC. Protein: CASSATGAKYYEQYF.

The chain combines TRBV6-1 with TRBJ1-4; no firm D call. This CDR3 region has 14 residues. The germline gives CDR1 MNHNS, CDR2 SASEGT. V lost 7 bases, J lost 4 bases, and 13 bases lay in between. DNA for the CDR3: TGTGCCAGCATTTCCCAGGCCTATAATGAAAAACTGTTTTTT. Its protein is CASISQAYNEKLFF.

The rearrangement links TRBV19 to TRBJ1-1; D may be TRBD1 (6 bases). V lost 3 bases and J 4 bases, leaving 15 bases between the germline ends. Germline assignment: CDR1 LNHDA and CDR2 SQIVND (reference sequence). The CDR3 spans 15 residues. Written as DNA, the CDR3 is TGTGCCAGTAGTATCGCTTCCGGGGGCGGCACTGAAGCTTTCTTT. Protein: CASSIASGGGTEAFF.

CDR3 sequence: CASSESGLSGNTIYF. Written as DNA, the CDR3 is TGTGCCAGCAGCGAATCCGGCCTCTCTGGAAACACCATATATTTT. The rearrangement joins TRBV13 to TRBJ1-3; no definite D call. The CDR3 consists of 15 residues. Germline V gene lookup returns CDR1 PRHDT and CDR2 FYEKMQ (reference sequence). With 5 bases removed from V and 0 bases from J, the gap between germline ends came to 11 bases.

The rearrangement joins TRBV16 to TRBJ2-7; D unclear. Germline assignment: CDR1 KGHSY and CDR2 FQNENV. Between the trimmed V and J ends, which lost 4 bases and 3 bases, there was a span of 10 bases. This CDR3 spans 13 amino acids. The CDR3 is CASSPRTSYEQYF. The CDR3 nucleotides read TGTGCCAGCAGCCCCCGGACCAGCTACGAGCAGTACTTC.

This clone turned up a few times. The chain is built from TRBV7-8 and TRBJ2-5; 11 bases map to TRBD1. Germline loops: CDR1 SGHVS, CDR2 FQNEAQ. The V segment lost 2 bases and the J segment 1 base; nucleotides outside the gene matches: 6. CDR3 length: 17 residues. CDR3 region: CASSLTWTGGAQETQYF. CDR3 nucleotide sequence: TGTGCCAGCAGCTTAACTTGGACAGGGGGCGCCCAAGAGACCCAGTACTTC.

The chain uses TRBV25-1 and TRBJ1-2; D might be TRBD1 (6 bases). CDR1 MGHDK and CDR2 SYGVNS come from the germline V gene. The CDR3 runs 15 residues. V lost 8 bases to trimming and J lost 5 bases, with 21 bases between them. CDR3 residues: CASDSRGPHGYGYTF. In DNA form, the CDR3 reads TGTGCCAGCGATTCCAGGGGACCACATGGGTATGGCTACACCTTC.

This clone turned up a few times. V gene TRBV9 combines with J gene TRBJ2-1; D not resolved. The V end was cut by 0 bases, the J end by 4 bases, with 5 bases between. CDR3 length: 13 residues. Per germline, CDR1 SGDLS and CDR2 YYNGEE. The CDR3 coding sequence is TGTGCCAGCAGCGTAGGGAATTACAATGAGCAGTTCTTC. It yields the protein CASSVGNYNEQFF.

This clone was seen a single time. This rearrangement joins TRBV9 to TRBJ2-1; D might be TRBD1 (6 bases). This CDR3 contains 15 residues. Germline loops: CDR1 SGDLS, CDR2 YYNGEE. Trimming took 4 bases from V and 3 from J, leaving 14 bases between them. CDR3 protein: CASSIQGGDYNEQFF. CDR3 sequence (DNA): TGTGCCAGCAGCATACAGGGTGGGGACTACAATGAGCAGTTCTTC. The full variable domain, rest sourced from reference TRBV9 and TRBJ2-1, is DSGVTQTPKHLITATGQRVTLRCSPRSGDLSVYWYQQSLDQGLQFLIQYYNGEERAKGNILERFSAQQFPDLHSELNLSSLELGDSALYFCASSIQGGDYNEQFFGPGTRLTVL.

The CDR3 protein is CASSLTGEQYF. For the CDR3, the DNA is TGTGCCAGCAGTTTAACGGGGGAGCAGTACTTC. The chain recombines TRBV28 with TRBJ2-7; D possibly corresponds to TRBD2 (5 bases). Germline V gene data show CDR1 as MDHEN and CDR2 as SYDVKM. The CDR3 runs 11 residues. The V end was cut by 2 bases, the J end by 7 bases, with 6 bases between.

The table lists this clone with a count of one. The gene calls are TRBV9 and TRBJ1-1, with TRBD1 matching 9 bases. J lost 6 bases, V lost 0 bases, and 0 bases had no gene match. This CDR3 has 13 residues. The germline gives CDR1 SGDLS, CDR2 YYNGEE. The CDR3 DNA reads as TGTGCCAGCAGCGTAGGGACAGGGGCTGAAGCTTTCTTT. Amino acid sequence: CASSVGTGAEAFF.

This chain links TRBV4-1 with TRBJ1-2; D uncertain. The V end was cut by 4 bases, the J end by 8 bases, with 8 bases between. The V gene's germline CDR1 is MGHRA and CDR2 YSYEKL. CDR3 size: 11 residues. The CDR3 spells CASSPGGGYTF. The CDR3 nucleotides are TGCGCCAGCAGCCCTGGAGGCGGCTACACCTTC.

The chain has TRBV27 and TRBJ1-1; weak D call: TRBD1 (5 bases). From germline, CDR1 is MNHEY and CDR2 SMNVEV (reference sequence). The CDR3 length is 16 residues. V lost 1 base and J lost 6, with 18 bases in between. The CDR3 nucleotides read TGTGCCAGCAGTTTATATTGGGGATCCAGGGCCCCTGAAGCTTTCTTT. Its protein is CASSLYWGSRAPEAFF.

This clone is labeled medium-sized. The CDR3 reads CASSYDRELYNSPLHF. CDR3 sequence (DNA): TGTGCCAGCAGCTACGACAGGGAACTCTATAATTCACCCCTCCACTTT. The chain joins TRBV5-6 to TRBJ1-6; TRBD1 matches at 7 bases. This CDR3 region has 16 residues. The V gene end was trimmed by 3 bases and the J gene end by 3 bases; junction bases not matched to a gene: 6. CDR1 is SGHDT, CDR2 YYEEEE, per germline. The full variable domain, rest sourced from reference TRBV5-6 and TRBJ1-6, is DAGVTQSPTHLIKTRGQQVTLRCSPKSGHDTVSWYQQALGQGPQFIFQYYEEEERQRGNFPDRFSGHQFPNYSSELNVNALLLGDSALYLCASSYDRELYNSPLHFGNGTRLTVT.

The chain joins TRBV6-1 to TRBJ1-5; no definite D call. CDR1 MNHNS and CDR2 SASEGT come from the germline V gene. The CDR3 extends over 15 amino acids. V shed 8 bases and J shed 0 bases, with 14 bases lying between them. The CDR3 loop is CASRVTRDSNQPQHF. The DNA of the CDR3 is TGTGCCAGCCGGGTAACACGCGATAGCAATCAGCCCCAGCATTTT.

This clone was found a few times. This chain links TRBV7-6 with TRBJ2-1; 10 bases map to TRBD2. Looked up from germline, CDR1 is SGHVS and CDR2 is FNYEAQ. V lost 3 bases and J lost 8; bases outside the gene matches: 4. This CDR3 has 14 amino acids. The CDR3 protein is CASSLSGGADEQFF. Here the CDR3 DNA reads TGTGCCAGCAGCTTGAGCGGGGGGGCAGATGAGCAGTTCTTC.

The CDR3 reads CASSVGGGTYEQYF. CDR3 in DNA: TGTGCCAGCAGCGTAGGAGGGGGGACCTACGAGCAGTACTTC. The V and J genes are TRBV9 and TRBJ2-7; D may match TRBD1 or TRBD2 (6 bases each). The CDR3 length is 14 residues. V was trimmed by 0 bases and J by 2 bases, leaving 9 bases between them. Germline CDR1 and CDR2: SGDLS and YYNGEE.

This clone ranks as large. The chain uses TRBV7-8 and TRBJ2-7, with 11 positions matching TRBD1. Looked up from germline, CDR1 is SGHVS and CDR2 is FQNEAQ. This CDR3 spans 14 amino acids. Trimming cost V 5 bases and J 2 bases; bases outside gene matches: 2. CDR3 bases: TGTGCCAGCAGCGTGGGACAGGGGGCCTACGAGCAGTACTTC. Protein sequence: CASSVGQGAYEQYF.

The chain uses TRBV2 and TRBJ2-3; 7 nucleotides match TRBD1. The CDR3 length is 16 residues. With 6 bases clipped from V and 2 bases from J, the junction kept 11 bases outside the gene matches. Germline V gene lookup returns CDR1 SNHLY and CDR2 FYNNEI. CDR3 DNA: TGTGCCAGCAGGCCCTGGACAGGAGGCTACACAGATACGCAGTATTTT. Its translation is CASRPWTGGYTDTQYF.

The DNA for the CDR3 is TGTGCCAGCAGTCCCCCCGGGACAGGGGTGGGCACTGAAGCTTTCTTT. Translated, it gives CASSPPGTGVGTEAFF. This rearrangement joins TRBV28 to TRBJ1-1, with TRBD1 matching over 10 bases. From germline, CDR1 is MDHEN and CDR2 SYDVKM. The length of the CDR3 is 16 residues. V shed 5 bases and J 4 bases; nucleotides not matched to a gene: 10. Full variable domain (outside the CDR3, taken from reference TRBV28 and TRBJ1-1): DVKVTQSSRYLVKRTGEKVFLECVQDMDHENMFWYRQDPGLGLRLIYFSYDVKMKEKGDIPEGYSVSREKKERFSLILESASTNQTSMYLCASSPPGTGVGTEAFFGQGTRLTVV.

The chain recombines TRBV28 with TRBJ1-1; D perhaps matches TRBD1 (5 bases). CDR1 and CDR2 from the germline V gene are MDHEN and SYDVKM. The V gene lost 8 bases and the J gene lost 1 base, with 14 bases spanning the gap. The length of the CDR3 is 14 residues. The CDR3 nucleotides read TGTGCCAGCCGGCTGAGGGGTTCGAACACTGAAGCTTTCTTT. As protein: CASRLRGSNTEAFF.

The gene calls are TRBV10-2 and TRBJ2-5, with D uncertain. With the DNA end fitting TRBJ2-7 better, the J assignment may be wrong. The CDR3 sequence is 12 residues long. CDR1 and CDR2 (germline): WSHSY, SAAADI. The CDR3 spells CASSETFYEQYF. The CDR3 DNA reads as TGCGCCAGCAGTGAGACCTTCTACGAGCAGTACTTC.

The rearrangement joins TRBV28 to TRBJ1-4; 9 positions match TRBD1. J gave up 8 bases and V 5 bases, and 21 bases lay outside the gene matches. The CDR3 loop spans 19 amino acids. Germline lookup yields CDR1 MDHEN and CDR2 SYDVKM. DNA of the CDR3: TGTGCCAGCAGTGCCGGGACAGGGCCAAAGCGCTGGGAGAAGGAAAAACTGTTTTTT. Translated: CASSAGTGPKRWEKEKLFF.

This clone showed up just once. The CDR3 spells CASSVAGGAADTQYF. The CDR3 bases are TGTGCCAGCAGCGTAGCTGGCGGGGCCGCAGATACGCAGTATTTT. This rearrangement joins TRBV9 to TRBJ2-3; possible D gene TRBD2, 6 bases. V was shortened by 0 bases and J by 4 bases, with 12 bases between the two germline ends. The germline V gene has CDR1 SGDLS and CDR2 YYNGEE. The CDR3 length is 15 residues.

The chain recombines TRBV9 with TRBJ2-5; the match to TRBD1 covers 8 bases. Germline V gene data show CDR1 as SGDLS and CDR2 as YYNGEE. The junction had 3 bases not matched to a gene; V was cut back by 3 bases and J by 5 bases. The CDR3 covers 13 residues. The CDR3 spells CASSEDRVETQYF. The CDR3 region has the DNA TGTGCCAGCAGCGAGGACAGGGTGGAGACCCAGTACTTC.